This T cell receptor (beta chain) was sequenced for a study of control samples from healthy donors and cancer patients. Trimming took off 0 bases at V and 5 bases at J, with 8 bases between the two ends. Germline V gene lookup returns CDR1 SGDLS and CDR2 YYNGEE. This CDR3 comprises 14 residues. Sequencing was performed with immunoSEQ multiplex PCR; in TCRdb, only in-frame clones are kept and a portion is missing. Of approximately 120,000 clones in the sample, roughly 84% were seen once. This chain joins TRBV9 and TRBJ1-4, with D unclear. The source material was blood. This receptor was taken from a man aged 40-49 years in good health. This CDR3 reads CASSVGTQNEKLFF. CDR3 coding DNA: TGTGCCAGCAGCGTAGGAACTCAGAATGAAAAACTGTTTTTT.